This record looks at one TCR beta chain sequence and its context. Its specificity is unknown. These data come from a study of PD-L1 blockade in urothelial cancer. Study-level information: Of some 28 patients, almost 26 were males with bladder-origin urothelial cancer. Blood yielded a median of approximately 130,000 T cells per sample.

General study points: Tumor-associated TCR clones expanded more in blood at 3 weeks in patients with durable benefit.

The protocol was immunoSEQ multiplex PCR, while the TCRdb copy is restricted to in-frame clones and leaves out a portion. The table records fewer than 85,000 clones, 85% to 90% of them present only once. Germline CDR1 SGDLS, CDR2 YYNGEE. This CDR3 region has 13 residues. Trimming took off 3 bases at V and 6 bases at J, with 12 bases between the two ends. Time point of the sample: peripheral blood 6 weeks after treatment start. This TCR came from a man aged 55 to 69 with urothelial cancer. The chain uses TRBV9 and TRBJ1-1, with a weak D call TRBD1 (5 bases). The input for sequencing was PBMCs, taken around atezolizumab (anti-PD-L1) treatment. CDR3 sequence: CASSAGGGPEAFF. In DNA, the CDR3 is TGTGCCAGCAGCGCTGGGGGGGGACCTGAAGCTTTCTTT.